This is a list of T cell receptor beta chains from one sample in a study of blood T cell repertoires in COVID-19. TCRdb keeps only in-frame clones here, not all; method: immunoSEQ multiplex PCR. The sample shows some 120,000 clones, 85% to 90% of them seen only once. Sample: peripheral blood. These receptors came from a woman aged 45-59 years with acute or convalescent COVID-19. CDR3s include the opening cysteine and the closing phenylalanine or tryptophan. The D gene is left open where the match is weak. Not every row has a clone size; where given, it reads once, few, many or a size class.

V	D	size	J	CDR3	DNA
TRBV19	.	.	TRBJ2-5	CASSIDLPGRETQYF	TGTGCCAGTAGTATAGACTTGCCAGGAAGGGAGACCCAGTACTTC
TRBV9	TRBD1	.	TRBJ1-2	CASSRIGTQGAQFGYTF	TGTGCCAGCAGCAGAATAGGAACTCAGGGGGCACAATTTGGCTACACCTTC
TRBV5-1	TRBD2	.	TRBJ2-3	CASSFGGSTDTQYF	TGCGCCAGCAGCTTCGGGGGGAGCACAGATACGCAGTATTTT
TRBV5-1	TRBD2	.	TRBJ2-3	CASSLGLGDTDTQYF	TGCGCCAGCAGCCTAGGACTAGGGGACACAGATACGCAGTATTTT
TRBV18	.	.	TRBJ2-7	CASTEQGSEGEQYF	TGTGCCAGCACAGAACAGGGATCGGAAGGCGAGCAGTACTTC
TRBV11-2	TRBD1	once	TRBJ1-2	CASSLASGGRYGYTF	TGTGCCAGCAGCTTAGCCTCAGGGGGCCGCTATGGCTACACCTTC
TRBV6-5	TRBD2	.	TRBJ2-3	CASRPWGGTDTQYF	TGTGCCAGCAGGCCATGGGGGGGGACAGATACGCAGTATTTT
TRBV28	TRBD1	.	TRBJ2-1	CASSFPQGAPNEQFF	TGTGCCAGCAGTTTCCCCCAGGGGGCCCCCAATGAGCAGTTCTTC
TRBV6-5	TRBD1	.	TRBJ2-2	CASRRTGGDGELFF	TGTGCCAGCAGGCGGACAGGGGGGGACGGGGAGCTGTTTTTT
TRBV6-5	TRBD1	.	TRBJ1-6	CASRYRDRVGSPLHF	TGTGCCAGCAGATACCGGGACAGGGTTGGTTCACCCCTCCACTTT